This T cell receptor (beta chain) was sequenced during a study of shared clonotypes between healthy human individuals. Study-wide points: Genetic and exposure-history diversity was limited by the few donors.

Of note for this clone: Its antigen is not identified.

The V and J ends lost 3 bases and 4 bases, in that order; junction bases with no gene match: 5. The germline V gene encodes CDR1 ENHRY and CDR2 SYGVKD. This CDR3 has 16 residues. A deep-level run was used for the assay. In the source study's methods: ImmunoSEQ yielded junction-only sequences lacking quality scores, so filtering differed. Here immunoSEQ multiplex PCR was the method, and the copy in TCRdb shows in-frame clones only, minus some. That table supplies the V and J calls and clone size; D and trimming were determined from the DNA. The sample contains under 1,100,000 clones, under 80% of which appear only once. Adults of Caucasian background living in Nashville, Tennessee made up all donors.

The sequence derives from a man younger than 35 in good health. Sequencing was done on a sample of memory CD4+ T cells sorted from blood. Subset: CD45RA-negative fraction. The chain uses TRBV10-3 and TRBJ2-2; TRBD2 aligns across 10 bases. CDR3 sequence reads: CAISDASGSATGELFF. In DNA form, the CDR3 reads TGTGCCATCAGTGACGCTAGCGGGAGTGCCACCGGGGAGCTGTTTTTT.